The clone carrying this T cell receptor (beta chain) was seen many times. Its antigen is as yet unknown. Coverage ceases 3 residues before the CDR3 finishes, and the germline J gene fills in the end. The data derive from a study of T cell clonality in common variable immunodeficiency. Study observations and caveats: Compared with healthy controls, CVID subjects showed increased TCRbeta clonality, mostly in about a third. What drives increased CVID clonality needs T cell subpopulation sequencing. CVID subjects shared fewer TCRbeta clones than healthy controls did.

V was pared by 2 bases and J by 4 bases, with 11 bases between. Germline V gives CDR1 KGHSH, CDR2 LQKENI. This CDR3 has 14 amino acids. Data came from immunoSEQ multiplex PCR; TCRdb stores just in-frame clones and leaves some out. In total the sample includes approximately 75,000 clones, none of them seen once. The clonotype originates from a person aged 18 to 70 in good health. The sequenced sample consisted of peripheral blood mononuclear cells. The chain carries TRBV18 and TRBJ2-5; the D is unclear. The CDR3 here is CASSPVALVETQYF. Partial CDR3 DNA: TGTGCCAGCTCACCAGTGGCCTTGGTAGAGACC.